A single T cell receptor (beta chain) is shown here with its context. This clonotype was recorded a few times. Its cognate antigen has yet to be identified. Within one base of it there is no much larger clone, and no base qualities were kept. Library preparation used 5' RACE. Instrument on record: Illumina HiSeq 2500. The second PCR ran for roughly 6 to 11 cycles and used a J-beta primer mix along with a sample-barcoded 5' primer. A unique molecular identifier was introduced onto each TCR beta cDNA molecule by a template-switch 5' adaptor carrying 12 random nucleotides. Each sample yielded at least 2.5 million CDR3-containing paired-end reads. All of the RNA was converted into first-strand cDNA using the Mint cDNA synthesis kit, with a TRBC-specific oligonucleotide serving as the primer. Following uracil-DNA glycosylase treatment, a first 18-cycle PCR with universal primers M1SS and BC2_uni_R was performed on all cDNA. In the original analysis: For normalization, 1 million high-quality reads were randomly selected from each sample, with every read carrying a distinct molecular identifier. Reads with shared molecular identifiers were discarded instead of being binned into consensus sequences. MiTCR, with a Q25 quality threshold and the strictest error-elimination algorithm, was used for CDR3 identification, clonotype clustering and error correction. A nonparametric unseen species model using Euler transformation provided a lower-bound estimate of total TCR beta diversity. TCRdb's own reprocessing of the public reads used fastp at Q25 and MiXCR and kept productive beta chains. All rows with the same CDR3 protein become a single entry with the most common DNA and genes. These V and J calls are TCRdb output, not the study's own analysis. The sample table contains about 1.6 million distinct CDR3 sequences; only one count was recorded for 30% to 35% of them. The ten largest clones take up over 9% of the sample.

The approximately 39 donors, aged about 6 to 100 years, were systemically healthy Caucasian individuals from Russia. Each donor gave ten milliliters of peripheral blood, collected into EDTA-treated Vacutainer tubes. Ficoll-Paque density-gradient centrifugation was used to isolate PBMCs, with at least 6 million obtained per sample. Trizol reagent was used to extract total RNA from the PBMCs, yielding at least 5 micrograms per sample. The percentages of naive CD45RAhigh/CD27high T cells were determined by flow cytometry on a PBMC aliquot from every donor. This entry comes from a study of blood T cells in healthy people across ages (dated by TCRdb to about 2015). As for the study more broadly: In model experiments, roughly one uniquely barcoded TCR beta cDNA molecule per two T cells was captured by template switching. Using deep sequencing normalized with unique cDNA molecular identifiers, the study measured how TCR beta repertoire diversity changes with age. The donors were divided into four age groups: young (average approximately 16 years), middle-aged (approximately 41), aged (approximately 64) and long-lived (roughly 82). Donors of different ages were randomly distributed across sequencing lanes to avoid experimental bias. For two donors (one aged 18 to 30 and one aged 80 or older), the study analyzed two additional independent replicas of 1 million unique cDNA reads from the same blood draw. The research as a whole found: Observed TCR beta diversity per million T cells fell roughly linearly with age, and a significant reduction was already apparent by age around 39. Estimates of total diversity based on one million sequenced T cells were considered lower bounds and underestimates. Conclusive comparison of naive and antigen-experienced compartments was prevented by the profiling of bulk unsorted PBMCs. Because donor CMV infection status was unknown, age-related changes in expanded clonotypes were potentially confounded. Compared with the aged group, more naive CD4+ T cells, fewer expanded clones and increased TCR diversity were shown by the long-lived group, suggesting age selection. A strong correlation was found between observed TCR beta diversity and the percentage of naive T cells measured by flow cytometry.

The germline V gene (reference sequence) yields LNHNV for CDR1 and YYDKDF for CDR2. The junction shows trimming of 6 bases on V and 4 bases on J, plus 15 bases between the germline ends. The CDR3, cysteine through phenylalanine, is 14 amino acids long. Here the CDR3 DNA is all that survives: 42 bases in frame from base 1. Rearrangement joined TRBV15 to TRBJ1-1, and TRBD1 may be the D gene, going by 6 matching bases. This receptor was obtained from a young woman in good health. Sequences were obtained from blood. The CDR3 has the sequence CATSFAGAVTEAFF. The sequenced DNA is TGTGCCACCAGTTTCGCAGGGGCGGTCACTGAAGCTTTCTTT. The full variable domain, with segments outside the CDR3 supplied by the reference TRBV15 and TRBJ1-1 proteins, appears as DAMVIQNPRYQVTQFGKPVTLSCSQTLNHNVMYWYQQKSSQAPKLLFHYYDKDFNNEADTPDNFQSRRPNTSFCFLDIRSPGLGDTAMYLCATSFAGAVTEAFFGQGTRLTVV.